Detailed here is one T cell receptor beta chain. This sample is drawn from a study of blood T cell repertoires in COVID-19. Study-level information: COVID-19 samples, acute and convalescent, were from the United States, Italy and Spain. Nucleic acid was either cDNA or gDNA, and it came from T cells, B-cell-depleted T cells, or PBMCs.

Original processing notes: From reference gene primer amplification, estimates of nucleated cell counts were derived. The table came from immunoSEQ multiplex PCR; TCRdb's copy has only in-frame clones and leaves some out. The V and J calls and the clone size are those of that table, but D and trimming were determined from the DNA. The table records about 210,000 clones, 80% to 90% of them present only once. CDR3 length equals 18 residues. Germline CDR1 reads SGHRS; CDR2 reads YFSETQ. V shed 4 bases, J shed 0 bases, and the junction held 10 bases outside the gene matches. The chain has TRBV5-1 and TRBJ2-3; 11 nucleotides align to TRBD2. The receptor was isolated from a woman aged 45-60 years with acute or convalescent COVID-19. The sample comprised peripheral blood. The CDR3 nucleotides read TGCGCCAGCAGCACAAACCCCGGGACTAGCGGAAGCACAGATACGCAGTATTTT. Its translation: CASSTNPGTSGSTDTQYF.